These 31 T cell receptor beta chains were sequenced from one sample in a study of human T cells and chemical hapten exposure. Time point in this sample: patch test 1, 2 weeks after DPC sensitization. Noted treatment: therapeutic diphenylcyclopropenone sensitization with weekly scalp DPC. TCRdb reanalysed the RACE reads using MiXCR and keeps one entry per CDR3 protein. Here the sample spans 150,000 to 200,000 distinct CDR3 sequences, around 24% being singletons. The sample here was whole blood, taken in connection with sensitization to the hapten diphenylcyclopropenone (DPC). The source is a woman in her forties or fifties with alopecia areata. Some clones in this sample may be carry-over from other donors' samples.

This clonotype came up many times. The J gene is TRBJ1-2, the V gene TRBV29-1; D remains unclear. Trimming left V 4 bases short and J 9 bases short, with 18 bases between. The V gene's germline CDR1 is SQVTM and CDR2 ANQGSEA. The CDR3 consists of 13 residues. In DNA, the CDR3 is TGCAGCGTTGCAGATGATGGGAGGAATCGCTACACCTTC. Translated, it gives CSVADDGRNRYTF.

Only a few counts were recorded for this clonotype. The chain uses TRBV7-2 and TRBJ2-3; 16 nucleotides line up with TRBD2. Per the germline V gene, CDR1 is SGHTA and CDR2 is FQGNSA. The CDR3 sequence is 17 residues long. The junction had 8 bases not matched to a gene; V was cut back by 5 bases and J by 6 bases. CDR3 DNA: TGTGCCAGCAGCCATCAAGGGACTAGCGGGAGGGTGGATACGCAGTATTTT. It encodes CASSHQGTSGRVDTQYF.

CDR3 loop: CAKPYEQYF. CDR3 in DNA: TGTGCCAAGCCCTACGAGCAGTACTTC. V is TRBV2 and J is TRBJ2-7, with D unresolved. The germline V gene has CDR1 SNHLY and CDR2 FYNNEI. This CDR3 is 9 amino acids long. Trimming stripped 10 bases from V and 2 bases from J, with 3 bases between.

The chain has TRBV10-3 and TRBJ1-5; D call uncertain. The CDR3 runs 13 residues. V lost 6 bases and J 3 bases, leaving 9 bases between the germline ends. Germline assignment: CDR1 ENHRY and CDR2 SYGVKD. CDR3 bases: TGTGCCATCAGGGTTGAAAACAATCAGCCCCAGCATTTT. It encodes CAIRVENNQPQHF.

This clonotype was seen more than once but under ten times. This chain uses TRBV10-3 with TRBJ1-2, with a weak D call TRBD1 (6 bases). This CDR3 is 14 amino acids long. Germline V CDR1 and CDR2: ENHRY, SYGVKD. V gave up 7 bases and J gave up 5 bases, with 17 bases separating them. CDR3 in amino acids: CAITRTEATYGYTF. CDR3 bases: TGTGCCATCACCAGGACAGAAGCCACTTATGGCTACACCTTC.

This clonotype has only a few counts. The CDR3 nucleotides are TGCGCCAGCAGCGCGGGACTTTTCTCCTACGAGCAGTACTTC. Translated: CASSAGLFSYEQYF. This chain links TRBV5-1 with TRBJ2-7, with D possibly matching TRBD2 (6 bases). Trimming left V 4 bases short and J 0 bases short, with 11 bases between. Germline V CDR1 and CDR2: SGHRS, YFSETQ. This CDR3 is built from 14 residues.

The chain's CDR3 is CASSYSQIYGYTF. CDR3 coding DNA: TGTGCCAGCAGTTACTCACAGATCTATGGCTACACCTTC. This rearrangement joins TRBV6-6 to TRBJ1-2; D unresolved. In germline, CDR1 is MNHNY, CDR2 SVGAGI (reference sequence). The CDR3 is 13 amino acids. The V gene lost 0 bases and the J gene lost 4 bases, with 6 bases spanning the gap.

This clonotype was seen repeatedly, ten times or more. The chain combines TRBV12-3 or TRBV12-4 with TRBJ1-1; D not resolved. With 0 bases removed from V and 2 bases from J, the gap between germline ends came to 10 bases. This CDR3 has 15 residues. DNA of the CDR3: TGTGCCAGCAGTTTAGCCAGACGGTTAAACACTGAAGCTTTCTTT. This encodes CASSLARRLNTEAFF.

This clonotype was counted a few times. The DNA of the CDR3 is TGTGCCAGCACTCGAGGACTAGCGGGAGGGCCAAGGACCGGGGAGCTGTTTTTT. Its protein is CASTRGLAGGPRTGELFF. The rearrangement links TRBV6-2 or TRBV6-3 to TRBJ2-2; 15 nucleotides align to TRBD2. This CDR3 is built from 18 residues. V lost 7 bases, J lost 5 bases, and 11 bases stayed unmatched. CDR1 is MNHEY, CDR2 SVGEGT, per germline.

This chain uses TRBV5-6 with TRBJ2-5; perhaps TRBD2 as D (5 bases). V lost 3 bases and J 5 bases, leaving 11 bases between the germline ends. Germline CDR1 reads SGHDT; CDR2 reads YYEEEE. The CDR3 totals 13 residues. This chain's CDR3 is CASSSNGLETQYF. In nucleotides, the CDR3 is TGTGCCAGCAGCTCTAATGGACTCGAGACCCAGTACTTC.

This clonotype was counted only a few times. The chain combines TRBV6-1 with TRBJ2-3; 7 bases are shared with TRBD2. V gave up 0 bases and J gave up 1 base; unmatched junction bases: 4. Germline CDR1 reads MNHNS; CDR2 reads SASEGT. The CDR3 spans 16 residues. CDR3 coding DNA: TGTGCCAGCAGTGAAGCGTGGGGGGGGGGCACAGATACGCAGTATTTT. Its protein product is CASSEAWGGGTDTQYF.

This clonotype was seen a few times. This rearrangement joins TRBV6-6 to TRBJ1-2; a possible D gene is TRBD1 (6 bases). The ends were cut back, 5 bases at V and 3 bases at J, with 10 bases in the middle. In germline, CDR1 is MNHNY, CDR2 SVGAGI (reference sequence). The CDR3 consists of 13 residues. The CDR3 loop reads CASSTGTDYGYTF. In DNA form, the CDR3 reads TGTGCCAGCAGTACAGGGACGGACTATGGCTACACCTTC.

The J gene is TRBJ2-1, the V gene TRBV7-2; D remains unclear. There are 13 residues in the CDR3. V lost 1 base and J lost 6, with 7 bases in between. Germline V gene lookup returns CDR1 SGHTA and CDR2 FQGNSA. The CDR3 DNA reads TGTGCCAGCAGCTTAGGAAGGTTCAATGAGCAGTTCTTC. Its translation: CASSLGRFNEQFF.

This clonotype turned up a few times. The chain combines TRBV29-1 with TRBJ2-7; unclear D gene. V lost 3 bases and J lost 2, with 14 bases in between. CDR3 length: 14 amino acids. Germline CDR1 reads SQVTM; CDR2 reads ANQGSEA. The CDR3 DNA follows: TGCAGCGTTGACGGTCAGACTTTTACCTACGAGCAGTACTTC. Translating it yields CSVDGQTFTYEQYF.

This clonotype was counted a few times. The chain uses TRBV9 and TRBJ1-2, with TRBD1 as a possible D gene (6 bases). In germline, CDR1 is SGDLS, CDR2 YYNGEE. The CDR3 spans 15 residues. With 0 bases removed from V and 5 bases from J, the gap between germline ends came to 14 bases. This CDR3 reads CASSVVLPGAYGYTF. For the CDR3, the DNA is TGTGCCAGCAGCGTAGTACTCCCAGGGGCTTATGGCTACACCTTC.

In its sample, this clonotype was seen a few times. The chain combines TRBV10-3 with TRBJ2-2, with TRBD1 as a possible D gene (5 bases). The germline gives CDR1 ENHRY, CDR2 SYGVKD. This CDR3 is 14 amino acids long. Trimming pared 6 bases from V and 5 bases from J, leaving 13 bases between. The CDR3 sequence is CAISEPQATGELFF. In DNA form, the CDR3 reads TGTGCCATCAGCGAACCACAGGCAACCGGGGAGCTGTTTTTT.

This sequence joins TRBV11-3 and TRBJ2-3, with 11 bases fitting TRBD2. The CDR3 is 18 amino acids. V shed 4 bases, J shed 5 bases, and the junction held 14 bases outside the gene matches. The germline gives CDR1 SGHNT, CDR2 YENEEA. The chain's CDR3 is CASSSTSGSVGALDTQYF. The DNA for the CDR3 is TGTGCCAGCAGCTCAACTAGCGGGAGTGTTGGAGCCTTAGATACGCAGTATTTT.

The rearrangement links TRBV29-1 to TRBJ1-2, with D possibly TRBD1 on 6 matching bases. V shed 3 bases and J shed 10 bases, with 15 bases lying between them. This CDR3 region has 12 residues. Germline V gene sequence: CDR1 SQVTM, CDR2 ANQGSEA. CDR3 DNA: TGCAGCGTTGAGTATGCGGGGGCAGTCTACACCTTC. Its protein is CSVEYAGAVYTF.

This clonotype was counted only a few times. An end of the junction does not agree with germline; a read error may underlie this. The chain has TRBV5-1 and TRBJ2-3; D ambiguous. The CDR3 length is 13 residues. Per the germline V gene, CDR1 is SGHRS and CDR2 is YFSETQ. The CDR3 region has the DNA TGCGCCAGCCGCTTTGGGAGCACAGATACGCAGTATTTT. This translates into CASRFGSTDTQYF.

The CDR3 loop reads CASSQDQDRVGNEQFF. Here the CDR3 DNA reads TGTGCCAGCAGCCAAGATCAGGACAGGGTCGGCAATGAGCAGTTCTTC. The V and J genes are TRBV3-1 and TRBJ2-1; TRBD1 aligns across 8 bases. Germline trimming cut 0 bases from V and 6 bases from J; bases unmatched to any gene: 7. The CDR3 is made up of 16 amino acids. Germline CDR1 is LGHDT and CDR2 is YNNKEL (reference sequence).

There are many counts of this clonotype. This chain uses TRBV5-1 with TRBJ1-1; D is uncertain. CDR3 length: 13 amino acids. The V end lost 0 bases, the J end lost 3 bases, and 6 bases lay between the germline ends. Germline assignment: CDR1 SGHRS and CDR2 YFSETQ. This CDR3 is CASSLETDTEAFF. The CDR3 nucleotides are TGCGCCAGCAGCTTGGAGACTGACACTGAAGCTTTCTTT.

The V call is TRBV2, the J call TRBJ1-2, with unresolved D. V lost 2 bases, J lost 3 bases, and 13 bases lay in between. Germline V gives CDR1 SNHLY, CDR2 FYNNEI. The CDR3 covers 15 residues. The CDR3 protein is CASSENVRTYYGYTF. The DNA of the CDR3 is TGTGCCAGCAGTGAAAATGTCCGGACGTACTATGGCTACACCTTC.

J is TRBJ1-1 and V is TRBV11-2; 10 bases agree with TRBD1. The germline gives CDR1 SGHAT, CDR2 FQNNGV. Losses at the gene ends were 4 bases for V and 6 bases for J; bases not matched to a gene: 11. The CDR3 loop spans 16 amino acids. The chain's CDR3 is CASSSPGQGRRAEAFF. In DNA form, the CDR3 reads TGTGCCAGCAGCTCCCCGGGACAGGGGCGCAGGGCTGAAGCTTTCTTT. Full variable domain (rest looked up from reference TRBV11-2 and TRBJ1-1): EAGVAQSPRYKIIEKRQSVAFWCNPISGHATLYWYQQILGQGPKLLIQFQNNGVVDDSQLPKDRFSAERLKGVDSTLKIQPAKLEDSAVYLCASSSPGQGRRAEAFFGQGTRLTVV.

This sequence joins TRBV12-3 or TRBV12-4 and TRBJ2-1; TRBD2 matches 12 bases. CDR3 length: 14 residues. V was clipped by 7 bases and J by 10 bases; unmatched bases: 8. DNA of the CDR3: TGTGCCAGCAACGCACTAGCGGGAGGAGAGGAGCAGTTCTTC. Amino acids: CASNALAGGEEQFF.

This clonotype counts as medium-sized. V gene TRBV29-1 combines with J gene TRBJ2-1, with 9 positions matching TRBD2. The CDR3 runs to 13 residues. The V gene's germline CDR1 is SQVTM and CDR2 ANQGSEA. Unmatched junction bases numbered 10, after V lost 4 bases and J lost 12 bases. CDR3 sequence: CSVVFDAAGGQFF. The DNA of the CDR3 is TGCAGCGTTGTATTTGACGCAGCGGGGGGGCAGTTCTTC.

This clonotype has a handful of counts. V gene TRBV20-1 combines with J gene TRBJ2-7, with 7 bases aligning to TRBD1. The CDR3 sequence is 13 residues long. V shed 3 bases, J shed 0 bases, and the junction held 2 bases outside the gene matches. CDR1 is DFQATT, CDR2 SNEGSKA, per germline (reference sequence). The CDR3 nucleotides are TGCAGTGCTAGGGACAGGTTCTCCTACGAGCAGTACTTC. It is translated as CSARDRFSYEQYF.

The rearrangement uses TRBV20-1 and TRBJ1-4; D may be TRBD1 (6 bases). Trimming took 0 bases from V and 6 from J, leaving 14 bases between them. This CDR3 spans 15 amino acids. Germline V lookup: CDR1 DFQATT, CDR2 SNEGSKA (reference sequence). Here the CDR3 DNA reads TGCAGTGCTAGAGATCCGCGGGGGGCGGATGAAAAACTGTTTTTT. This encodes CSARDPRGADEKLFF.

The chain uses TRBV2 and TRBJ1-1; a possible D gene is TRBD1 (6 bases). This CDR3 comprises 12 residues. Germline assignment: CDR1 SNHLY and CDR2 FYNNEI. The V end was cut by 4 bases, the J end by 10 bases, with 13 bases between. CDR3 in DNA: TGTGCCAGCAGTGCTACACAGGGAGGAGCTTTCTTT. Translated, it gives CASSATQGGAFF.

This clonotype was counted only a few times. The V gene is TRBV7-8, the J gene TRBJ1-3, with TRBD1 matching 10 bases. Germline CDR1 and CDR2: SGHVS and FQNEAQ. This CDR3 is built from 16 residues. Losses at the gene ends were 5 bases for V and 4 bases for J; bases not matched to a gene: 8. The CDR3 protein is CASSPRTGGSGNTIYF. The CDR3 nucleotides are TGTGCCAGCAGCCCGCGGACAGGGGGGTCCGGAAACACCATATATTTT. The full variable domain, in which reference TRBV7-8 and TRBJ1-3 provide the parts outside the CDR3, is GAGVSQSPRYKVAKRGQDVALRCDPISGHVSLFWYQQALGQGPEFLTYFQNEAQLDKSGLPSDRFFAERPEGSVSTLKIQRTQQEDSAVYLCASSPRTGGSGNTIYFGEGSWLTVV.

This chain links TRBV6-1 with TRBJ2-2; the D gene is possibly TRBD1 (6 bases). This CDR3 contains 15 residues. The germline CDR1 and CDR2 sequences are MNHNS and SASEGT. The V end lost 7 bases, the J end lost 1 base, and 13 bases lay between the germline ends. The CDR3 DNA is TGTGCCAGCAAGGGGCAGGGGCAGAACACCGGGGAGCTGTTTTTT. Encoded protein: CASKGQGQNTGELFF.

This clonotype was counted only a few times. The chain has TRBV6-1 and TRBJ2-3, with D possibly TRBD1 on 6 matching bases. The germline gives CDR1 MNHNS, CDR2 SASEGT. Trimming pared 8 bases from V and 1 base from J, leaving 16 bases between. This CDR3 has 15 amino acids. CDR3 sequence: CASYGQPRGTDTQYF. CDR3 nucleotides: TGTGCCAGCTACGGACAGCCAAGGGGCACAGATACGCAGTATTTT.